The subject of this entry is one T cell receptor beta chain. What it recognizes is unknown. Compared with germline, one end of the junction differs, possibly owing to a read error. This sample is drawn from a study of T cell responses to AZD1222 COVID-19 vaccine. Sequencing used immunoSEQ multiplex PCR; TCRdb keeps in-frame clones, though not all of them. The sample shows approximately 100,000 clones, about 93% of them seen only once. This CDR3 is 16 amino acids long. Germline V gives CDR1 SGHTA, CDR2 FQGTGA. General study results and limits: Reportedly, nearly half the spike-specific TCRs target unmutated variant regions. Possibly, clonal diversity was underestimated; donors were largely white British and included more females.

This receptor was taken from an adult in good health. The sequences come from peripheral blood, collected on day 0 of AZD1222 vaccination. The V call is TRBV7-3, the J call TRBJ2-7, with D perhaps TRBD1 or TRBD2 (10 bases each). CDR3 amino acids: CALTGGSAGGPHEQYF. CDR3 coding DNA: TGCGCCCTGACAGGGGGCTCAGCGGGAGGGCCCCACGAGCAGTACTTC.